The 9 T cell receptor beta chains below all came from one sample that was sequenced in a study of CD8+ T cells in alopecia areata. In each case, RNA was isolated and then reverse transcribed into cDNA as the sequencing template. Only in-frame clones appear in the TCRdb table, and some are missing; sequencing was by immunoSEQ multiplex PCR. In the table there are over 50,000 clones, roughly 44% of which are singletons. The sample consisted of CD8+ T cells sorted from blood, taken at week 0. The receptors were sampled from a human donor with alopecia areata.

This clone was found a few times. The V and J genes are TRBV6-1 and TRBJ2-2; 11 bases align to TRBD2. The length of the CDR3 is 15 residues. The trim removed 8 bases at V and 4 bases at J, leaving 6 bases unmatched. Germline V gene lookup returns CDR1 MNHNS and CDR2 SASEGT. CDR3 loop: CASPTSGSVTGELFF. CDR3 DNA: TGTGCCAGCCCAACTAGCGGGAGTGTCACCGGGGAGCTGTTTTTT.

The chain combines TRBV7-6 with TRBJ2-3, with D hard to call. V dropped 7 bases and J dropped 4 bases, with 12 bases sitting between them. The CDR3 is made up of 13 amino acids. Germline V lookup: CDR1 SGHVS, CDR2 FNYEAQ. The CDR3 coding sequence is TGTGCCAGCACCCCCCGGAGTGCAGATACGCAGTATTTT. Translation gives CASTPRSADTQYF.

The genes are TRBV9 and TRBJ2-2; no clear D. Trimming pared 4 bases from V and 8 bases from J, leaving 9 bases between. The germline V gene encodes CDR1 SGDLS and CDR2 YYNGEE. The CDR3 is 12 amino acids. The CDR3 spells CASSLGIGELFF. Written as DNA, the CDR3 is TGTGCCAGCAGCTTGGGGATTGGGGAGCTGTTTTTT.

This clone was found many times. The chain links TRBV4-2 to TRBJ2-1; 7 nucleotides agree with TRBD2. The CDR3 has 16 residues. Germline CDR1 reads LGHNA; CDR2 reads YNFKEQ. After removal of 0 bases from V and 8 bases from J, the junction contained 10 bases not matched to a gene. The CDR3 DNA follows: TGTGCCAGCAGCCAAGAAGAGGGGAGGGGCGCCGATGAGCAGTTCTTC. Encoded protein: CASSQEEGRGADEQFF.

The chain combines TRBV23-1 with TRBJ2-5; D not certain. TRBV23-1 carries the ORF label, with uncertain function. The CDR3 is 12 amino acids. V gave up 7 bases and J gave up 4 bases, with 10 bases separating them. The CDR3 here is CASTFSRETQYF. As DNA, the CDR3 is TGCGCCAGCACCTTCTCCCGAGAGACCCAGTACTTC.

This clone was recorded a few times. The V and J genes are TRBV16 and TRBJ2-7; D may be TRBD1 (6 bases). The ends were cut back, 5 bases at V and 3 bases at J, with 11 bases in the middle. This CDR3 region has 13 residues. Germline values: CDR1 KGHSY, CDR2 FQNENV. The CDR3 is CASSGTGFYEQYF. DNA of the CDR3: TGTGCCAGCAGCGGCACAGGGTTCTACGAGCAGTACTTC.

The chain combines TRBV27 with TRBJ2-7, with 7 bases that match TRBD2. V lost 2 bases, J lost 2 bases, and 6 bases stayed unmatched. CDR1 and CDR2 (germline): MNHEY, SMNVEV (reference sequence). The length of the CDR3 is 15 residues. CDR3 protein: CASSLAGLHPYEQYF. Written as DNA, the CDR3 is TGTGCCAGCAGTTTAGCGGGACTACACCCCTACGAGCAGTACTTC.

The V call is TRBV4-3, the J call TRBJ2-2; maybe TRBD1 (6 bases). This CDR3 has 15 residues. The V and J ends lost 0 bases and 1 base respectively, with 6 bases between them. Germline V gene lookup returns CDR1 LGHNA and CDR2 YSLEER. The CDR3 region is CASSQDRGNTGELFF. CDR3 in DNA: TGCGCCAGCAGCCAAGACAGGGGGAACACCGGGGAGCTGTTTTTT.

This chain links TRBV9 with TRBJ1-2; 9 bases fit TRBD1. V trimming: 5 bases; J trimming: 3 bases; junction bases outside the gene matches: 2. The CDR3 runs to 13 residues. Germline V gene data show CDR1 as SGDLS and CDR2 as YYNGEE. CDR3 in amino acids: CASRGQGDYGYTF. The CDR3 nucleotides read TGTGCCAGCAGGGGACAGGGCGACTATGGCTACACCTTC.